What follows are 7 T cell receptor beta chains derived from one specimen sequenced in a study of blood T cell repertoires in COVID-19 (dated by TCRdb to the early 2020s). Library construction relied on the immunoSEQ multiplex PCR assay. TCRdb mirrors the immuneACCESS table, restricted to in-frame sequences. Some clones are absent from its copies; in checked studies, under half trace to an unresolved V gene, and the reason for the others is unknown. The table for this sample lists about 250,000 clones; 80% to 85% of them were counted only once. Of the sample, around 27% falls within the top ten clones. Sequencing was done on a sample of peripheral blood. The source is a man aged 35 to 55 with acute or convalescent COVID-19.

The rearrangement links TRBV21-1 to TRBJ1-2; the table names TRBD1, a call not compared with the DNA. TRBV21-1 is shown as a pseudogene. This CDR3 is built from 17 residues. CDR3 protein: CASSSPGTGESGYGYTF. In DNA form, the CDR3 reads TGTGCCAGCAGCAGCCCGGGGACAGGGGAGAGCGGCTATGGCTACACCTTC.

V gene TRBV15 combines with J gene TRBJ1-5; D is unresolved. The V gene's germline CDR1 is LNHNV and CDR2 YYDKDF (reference sequence). Trimming stripped 3 bases from V and 8 bases from J, with 11 bases between. This CDR3 is built from 13 residues. The CDR3 nucleotides are TGTGCCACCAGCAGGTTATTGAGGGAGCCCCAGCATTTT. Protein: CATSRLLREPQHF.

The genes are TRBV5-1 and TRBJ1-2, with 7 bases that match TRBD1. CDR3 length equals 20 residues. V was pared by 0 bases and J by 7 bases, with 24 bases of the junction left unmatched. From germline, CDR1 is SGHRS and CDR2 YFSETQ. The CDR3 spells CASSLVGFKGQSDAARGYTF. DNA of the CDR3: TGCGCCAGCAGCTTGGTCGGCTTTAAGGGACAGTCAGACGCGGCTCGTGGCTACACCTTC.

Note on this clone: The sample contains more than one DNA sequence encoding this CDR3. The V gene is TRBV19, the J gene TRBJ2-5; D gene ambiguous. V was clipped by 3 bases and J by 4 bases, with 9 bases between them. The CDR3 has 13 residues. The V gene's germline CDR1 is LNHDA and CDR2 SQIVND (reference sequence). CDR3: CASSMPFGETQYF. The CDR3 DNA reads TGTGCCAGTAGTATGCCATTCGGAGAGACCCAGTACTTC.

The sample holds a few counts of this clone. This sequence joins TRBV9 and TRBJ1-4; TRBD1 might be the D (6 bases). This CDR3 is built from 16 residues. Trimming shortened V by 3 bases and J by 8 bases, and 20 bases separated the two germline ends. CDR1 and CDR2 (germline): SGDLS, YYNGEE. In nucleotides, the CDR3 is TGTGCCAGCAGCGCCCTAGGGGGACGCGATGAGGAAAAACTGTTTTTT. Residues: CASSALGGRDEEKLFF.

The V gene is TRBV15, the J gene TRBJ1-1; TRBD1 matches at 8 bases. The CDR3 runs to 17 residues. Germline values: CDR1 LNHNV, CDR2 YYDKDF (reference sequence). Losses at the gene ends were 0 bases for V and 5 bases for J; bases not matched to a gene: 11. The CDR3 loop reads CATSRDSLGTGRTEAFF. CDR3 bases: TGTGCCACCAGCAGAGATAGCTTGGGGACAGGTCGGACTGAAGCTTTCTTT. Together with reference TRBV15 and TRBJ1-1, the CDR3 gives the full variable domain: DAMVIQNPRYQVTQFGKPVTLSCSQTLNHNVMYWYQQKSSQAPKLLFHYYDKDFNNEADTPDNFQSRRPNTSFCFLDIRSPGLGDTAMYLCATSRDSLGTGRTEAFFGQGTRLTVV.

The J gene is TRBJ1-4, the V gene TRBV30, with D hard to call. The CDR3 totals 13 residues. CDR1 and CDR2 from the germline V gene are GTSNPN and SVGIG (reference sequence). The V end lost 5 bases, the J end lost 11 bases, and 18 bases lay between the germline ends. The CDR3 DNA follows: TGTGCCTGGGGGTTAAGCCTTGGTGTTAAACTGTTTTTT. Translated: CAWGLSLGVKLFF.